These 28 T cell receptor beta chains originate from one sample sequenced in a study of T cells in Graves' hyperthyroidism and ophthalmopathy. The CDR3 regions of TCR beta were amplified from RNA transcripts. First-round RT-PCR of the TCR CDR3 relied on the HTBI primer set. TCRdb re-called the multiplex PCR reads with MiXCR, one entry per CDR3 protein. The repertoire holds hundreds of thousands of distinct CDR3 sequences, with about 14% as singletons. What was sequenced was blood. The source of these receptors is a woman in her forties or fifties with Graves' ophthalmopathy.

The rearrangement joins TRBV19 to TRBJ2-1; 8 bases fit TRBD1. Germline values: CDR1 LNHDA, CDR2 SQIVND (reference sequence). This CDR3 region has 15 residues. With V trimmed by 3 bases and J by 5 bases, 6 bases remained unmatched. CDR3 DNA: TGTGCCAGTAGTATTTGGGGACAGGAAAACAATGAGCAGTTCTTC. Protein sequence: CASSIWGQENNEQFF.

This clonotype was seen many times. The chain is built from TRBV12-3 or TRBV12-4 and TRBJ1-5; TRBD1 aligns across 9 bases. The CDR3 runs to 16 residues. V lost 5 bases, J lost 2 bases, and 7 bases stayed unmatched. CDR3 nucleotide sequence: TGTGCCAGCAGTACGGCGGGACAGGGTCGCAATCAGCCCCAGCATTTT. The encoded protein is CASSTAGQGRNQPQHF.

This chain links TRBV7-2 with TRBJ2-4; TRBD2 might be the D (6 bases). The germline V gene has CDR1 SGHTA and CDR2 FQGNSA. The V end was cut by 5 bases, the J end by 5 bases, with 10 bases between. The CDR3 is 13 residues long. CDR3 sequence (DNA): TGTGCCAGCAGCGGAGGGGTGCAAAACATTCAGTACTTC. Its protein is CASSGGVQNIQYF.

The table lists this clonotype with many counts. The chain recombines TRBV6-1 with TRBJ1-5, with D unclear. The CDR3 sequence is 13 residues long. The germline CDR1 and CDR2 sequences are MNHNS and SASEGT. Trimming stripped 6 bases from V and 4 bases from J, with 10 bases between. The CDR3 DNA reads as TGTGCCAGCAGATTCCGGGAGAATCAGCCCCAGCATTTT. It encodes CASRFRENQPQHF.

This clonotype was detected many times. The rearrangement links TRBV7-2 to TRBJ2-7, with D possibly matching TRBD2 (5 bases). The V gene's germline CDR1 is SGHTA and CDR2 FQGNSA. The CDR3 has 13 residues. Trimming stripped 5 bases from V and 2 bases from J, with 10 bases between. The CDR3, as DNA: TGTGCCAGCAGCCCTAGAGGGACCTACGAGCAGTACTTC. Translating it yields CASSPRGTYEQYF.

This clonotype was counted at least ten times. For the CDR3, the DNA is TGCAGTGCGGCGACAGGGGGTACTGAAGCTTTCTTT. This codes for CSAATGGTEAFF. The chain recombines TRBV20-1 with TRBJ1-1; 9 bases fit TRBD1. This CDR3 comprises 12 residues. V gave up 6 bases and J gave up 5 bases; unmatched junction bases: 4. Per germline, CDR1 DFQATT and CDR2 SNEGSKA (reference sequence).

CDR3 sequence reads: CASSYGRVGANVLTF. Here the CDR3 DNA reads TGCGCCAGCAGCTACGGTCGGGTTGGGGCCAACGTCCTGACTTTC. This chain uses TRBV4-1 with TRBJ2-6, with unresolved D. The length of the CDR3 is 15 residues. Looked up from germline, CDR1 is MGHRA and CDR2 is YSYEKL. Between the trimmed V and J ends, which lost 5 bases and 3 bases, there was a span of 11 bases.

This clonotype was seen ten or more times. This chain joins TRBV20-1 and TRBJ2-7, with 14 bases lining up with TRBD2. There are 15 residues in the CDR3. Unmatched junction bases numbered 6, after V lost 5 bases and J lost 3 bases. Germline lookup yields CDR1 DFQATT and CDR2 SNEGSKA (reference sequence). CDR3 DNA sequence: TGCAGTGCTGGACTCGGGACTAGCGGGAGCTACGAGCAGTACTTC. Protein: CSAGLGTSGSYEQYF.

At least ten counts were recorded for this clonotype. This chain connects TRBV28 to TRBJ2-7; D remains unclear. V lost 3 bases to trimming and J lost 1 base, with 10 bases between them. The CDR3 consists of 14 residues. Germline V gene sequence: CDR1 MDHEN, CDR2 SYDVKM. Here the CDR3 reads CASSLLEPSYEQYF. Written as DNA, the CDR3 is TGTGCCAGCAGTTTGCTAGAACCGTCCTACGAGCAGTACTTC.

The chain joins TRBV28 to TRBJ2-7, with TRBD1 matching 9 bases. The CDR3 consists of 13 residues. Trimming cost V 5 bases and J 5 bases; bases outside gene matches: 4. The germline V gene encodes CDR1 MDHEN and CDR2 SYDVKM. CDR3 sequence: CASSGQGLDEQYF. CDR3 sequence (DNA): TGTGCCAGCAGTGGACAGGGGTTGGACGAGCAGTACTTC.

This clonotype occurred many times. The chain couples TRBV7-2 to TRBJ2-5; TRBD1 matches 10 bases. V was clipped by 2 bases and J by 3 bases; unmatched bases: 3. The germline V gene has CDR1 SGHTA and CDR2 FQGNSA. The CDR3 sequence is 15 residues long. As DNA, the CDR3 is TGTGCCAGCAGCTTATTAGGACAGGGGGAAGAGACCCAGTACTTC. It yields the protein CASSLLGQGEETQYF.

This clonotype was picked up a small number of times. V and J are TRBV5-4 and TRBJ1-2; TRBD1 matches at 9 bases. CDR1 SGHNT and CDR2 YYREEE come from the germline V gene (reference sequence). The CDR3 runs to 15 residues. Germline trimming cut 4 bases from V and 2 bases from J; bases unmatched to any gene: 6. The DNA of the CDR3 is TGTGCCAGCAGCGGGGGACAGGGATTCAACTATGGCTACACCTTC. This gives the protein CASSGGQGFNYGYTF.

CDR3 region: CATKAERHSYEQYF. For the CDR3, the DNA is TGTGCCACCAAGGCCGAACGACACTCCTACGAGCAGTACTTC. The chain has TRBV4-2 and TRBJ2-7; D is undetermined. CDR3 length: 14 residues. Germline V gene data show CDR1 as LGHNA and CDR2 as YNFKEQ. V lost 10 bases and J 0 bases, leaving 16 bases between the germline ends.

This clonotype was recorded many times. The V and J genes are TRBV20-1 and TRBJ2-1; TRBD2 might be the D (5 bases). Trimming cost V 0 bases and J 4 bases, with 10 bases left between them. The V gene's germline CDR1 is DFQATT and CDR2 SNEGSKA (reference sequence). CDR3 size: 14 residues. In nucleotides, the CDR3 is TGCAGTGCTAGAGATCCCACGGGGTACAATGAGCAGTTCTTC. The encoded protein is CSARDPTGYNEQFF.

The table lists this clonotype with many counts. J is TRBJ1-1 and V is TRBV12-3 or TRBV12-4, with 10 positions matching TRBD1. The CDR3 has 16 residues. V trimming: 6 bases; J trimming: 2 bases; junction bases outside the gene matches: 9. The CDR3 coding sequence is TGTGCCAGCAGCCCCGGAGACAGGGGGCACAACACTGAAGCTTTCTTT. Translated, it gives CASSPGDRGHNTEAFF.

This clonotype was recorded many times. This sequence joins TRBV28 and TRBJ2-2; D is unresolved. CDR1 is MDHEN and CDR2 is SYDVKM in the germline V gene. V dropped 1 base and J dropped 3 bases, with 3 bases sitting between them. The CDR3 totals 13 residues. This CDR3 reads CASSLYDTGELFF. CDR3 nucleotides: TGTGCCAGCAGTTTATATGACACCGGGGAGCTGTTTTTT. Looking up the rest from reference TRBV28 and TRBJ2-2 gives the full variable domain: DVKVTQSSRYLVKRTGEKVFLECVQDMDHENMFWYRQDPGLGLRLIYFSYDVKMKEKGDIPEGYSVSREKKERFSLILESASTNQTSMYLCASSLYDTGELFFGEGSRLTVL.

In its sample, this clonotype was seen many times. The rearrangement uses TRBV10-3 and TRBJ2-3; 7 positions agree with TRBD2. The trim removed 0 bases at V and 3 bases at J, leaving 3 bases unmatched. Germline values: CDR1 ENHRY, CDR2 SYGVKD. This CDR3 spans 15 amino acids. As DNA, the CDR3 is TGTGCCATCAGTGAGTCCAACGGGAGGACAGATACGCAGTATTTT. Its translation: CAISESNGRTDTQYF.

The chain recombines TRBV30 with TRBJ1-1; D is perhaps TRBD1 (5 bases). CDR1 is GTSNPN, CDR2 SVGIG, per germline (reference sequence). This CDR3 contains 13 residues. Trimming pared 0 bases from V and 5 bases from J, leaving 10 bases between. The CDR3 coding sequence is TGTGCCTGGAGTGTATTGGGGGGGACTGAAGCTTTCTTT. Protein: CAWSVLGGTEAFF.

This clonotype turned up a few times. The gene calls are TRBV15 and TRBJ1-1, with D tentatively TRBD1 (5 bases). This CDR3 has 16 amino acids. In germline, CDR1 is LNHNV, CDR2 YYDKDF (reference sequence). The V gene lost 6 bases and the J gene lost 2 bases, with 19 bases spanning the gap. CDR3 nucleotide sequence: TGTGCCACCAGGAGACGTACAGGAGCGTTAAACACTGAAGCTTTCTTT. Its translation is CATRRRTGALNTEAFF.

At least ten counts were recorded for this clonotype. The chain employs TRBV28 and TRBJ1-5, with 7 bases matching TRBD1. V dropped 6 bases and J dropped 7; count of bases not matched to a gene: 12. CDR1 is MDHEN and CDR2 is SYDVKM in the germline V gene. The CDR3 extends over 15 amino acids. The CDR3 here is CASSSPTGSWQPQHF. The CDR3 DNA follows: TGTGCCAGCAGCTCCCCGACAGGGTCATGGCAGCCCCAGCATTTT.

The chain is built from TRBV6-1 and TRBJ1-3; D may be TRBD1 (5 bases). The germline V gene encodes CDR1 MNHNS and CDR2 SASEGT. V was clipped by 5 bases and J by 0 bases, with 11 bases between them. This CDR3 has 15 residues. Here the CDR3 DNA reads TGTGCCAGCAGTTCGACAGAGTACTCTGGAAACACCATATATTTT. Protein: CASSSTEYSGNTIYF.

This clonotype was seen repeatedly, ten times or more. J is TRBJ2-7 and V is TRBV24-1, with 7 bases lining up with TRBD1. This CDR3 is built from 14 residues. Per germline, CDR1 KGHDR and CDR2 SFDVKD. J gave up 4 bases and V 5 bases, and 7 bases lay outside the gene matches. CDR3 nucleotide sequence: TGTGCCACCAGTGGGACAGGAGAGCCATACGAGCAGTACTTC. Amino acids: CATSGTGEPYEQYF.

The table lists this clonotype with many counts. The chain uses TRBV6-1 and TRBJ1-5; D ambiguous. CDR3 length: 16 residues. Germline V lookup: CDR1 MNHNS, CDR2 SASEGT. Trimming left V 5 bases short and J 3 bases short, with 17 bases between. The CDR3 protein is CASSWQRAIVNQPQHF. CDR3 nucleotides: TGTGCCAGCAGTTGGCAGAGGGCAATTGTCAATCAGCCCCAGCATTTT.

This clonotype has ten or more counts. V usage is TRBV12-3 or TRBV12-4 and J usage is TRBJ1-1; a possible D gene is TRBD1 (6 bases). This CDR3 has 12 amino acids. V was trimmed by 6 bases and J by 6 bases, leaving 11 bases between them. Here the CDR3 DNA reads TGTGCCAGCAGCGCGACAGGATCTGAAGCTTTCTTT. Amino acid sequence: CASSATGSEAFF.

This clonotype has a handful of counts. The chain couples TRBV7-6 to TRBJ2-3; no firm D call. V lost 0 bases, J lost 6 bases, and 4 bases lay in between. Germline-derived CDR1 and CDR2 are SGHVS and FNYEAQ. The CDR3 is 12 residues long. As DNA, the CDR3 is TGTGCCAGCAGCTTAGCGCATGATACGCAGTATTTT. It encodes CASSLAHDTQYF.

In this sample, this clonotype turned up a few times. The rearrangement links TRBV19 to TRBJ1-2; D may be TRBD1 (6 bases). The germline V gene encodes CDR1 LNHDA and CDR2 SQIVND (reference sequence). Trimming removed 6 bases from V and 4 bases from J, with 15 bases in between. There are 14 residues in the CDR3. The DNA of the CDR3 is TGTGCCAGTAGAGCCTTCAGGGGAAGCTATGGCTACACCTTC. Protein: CASRAFRGSYGYTF.

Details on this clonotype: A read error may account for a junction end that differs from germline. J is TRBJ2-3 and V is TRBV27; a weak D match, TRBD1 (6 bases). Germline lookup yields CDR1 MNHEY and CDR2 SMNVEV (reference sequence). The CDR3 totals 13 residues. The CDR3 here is CAGSLAGADTQYF. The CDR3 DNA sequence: TGTGCCGGCAGTTTAGCAGGGGCAGATACGCAGTATTTT.

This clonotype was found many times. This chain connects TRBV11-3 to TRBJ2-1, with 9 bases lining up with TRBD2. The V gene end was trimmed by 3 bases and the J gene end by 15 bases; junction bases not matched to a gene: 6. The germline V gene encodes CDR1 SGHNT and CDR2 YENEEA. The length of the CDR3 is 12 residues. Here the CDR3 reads CASSLGLAVRFF. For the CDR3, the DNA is TGTGCCAGCAGCTTGGGACTAGCTGTTCGGTTCTTC.